Below, 5 T cell receptor beta chains from the same sample are listed, as sequenced in a study of blood T cell repertoires in COVID-19. Here immunoSEQ multiplex PCR was the method, and the copy in TCRdb shows in-frame clones only, minus some. The sample consists of more than 200,000 clones, around 86% of them appearing once. Sequencing was carried out using PBMCs or T cells enriched from blood (not recorded which). All receptors derive from a man aged 25-45 years in a cohort exposed to, infected with or recovered from COVID-19 (not recorded which).

This rearrangement joins TRBV7-9 to TRBJ2-1, with TRBD2 matching over 13 bases. The CDR3 has 17 amino acids. Germline V gives CDR1 SEHNR, CDR2 FQNEAQ (reference sequence). The J segment lost 5 bases and the V segment lost 5 bases, leaving 9 bases of the junction unmatched. CDR3 nucleotide sequence: TGTGCCAGCAGCCAAAAAACCGGGACTAGCGGGGACAATGAGCAGTTCTTC. Its translation: CASSQKTGTSGDNEQFF.

Here the CDR3 reads CASSWGGASYEQYF. DNA of the CDR3: TGTGCCAGCAGTTGGGGCGGGGCCTCCTACGAGCAGTACTTC. This sequence joins TRBV28 and TRBJ2-7; D possibly corresponds to TRBD2 (6 bases). V was trimmed by 4 bases and J by 0 bases, leaving 10 bases between them. This CDR3 has 14 amino acids. The germline CDR1 and CDR2 sequences are MDHEN and SYDVKM.

V usage is TRBV27 and J usage is TRBJ1-2; D is uncertain. V lost 2 bases and J 7 bases, leaving 11 bases between the germline ends. Germline V CDR1 and CDR2: MNHEY, SMNVEV (reference sequence). The CDR3 is 13 amino acids. CDR3 sequence: CASSLNWASGYTF. As DNA, the CDR3 is TGTGCCAGCAGTTTAAACTGGGCTTCTGGCTACACCTTC.

The chain recombines TRBV4-3 with TRBJ1-4; D is undetermined. Trimming pared 0 bases from V and 10 bases from J, leaving 15 bases between. The CDR3 length is 15 residues. In germline, CDR1 is LGHNA, CDR2 YSLEER. The CDR3 bases are TGCGCCAGCAGCCAAGATCGGGGATCCTTGGTAAAACTGTTTTTT. It translates to CASSQDRGSLVKLFF.

The CDR3 loop is CAISRDRDNSPLHF. For the CDR3, the DNA is TGTGCCATCAGCCGGGACAGGGATAATTCACCCCTCCACTTT. The gene calls are TRBV10-3 and TRBJ1-6; the match to TRBD1 covers 9 bases. The junction had 2 bases not matched to a gene; V was cut back by 6 bases and J by 5 bases. The CDR3 runs 14 residues. Germline V gives CDR1 ENHRY, CDR2 SYGVKD.